Each of the 27 T cell receptor beta chains below was sequenced from the same sample in a study of T-cell reconstitution after alpha-beta-depleted transplantation in children. The TCRbeta library incorporated unique molecular identifiers. TCRdb reprocessed the PCR reads via MiXCR and lists one record per CDR3 protein. The table has some 830,000 distinct CDR3 sequences, about 15% seen once. The sample in question was PBMCs, mostly from graft donor cells, obtained 360 days after TCRalphabeta/CD19-depleted stem cell transplant. The receptors shown here come from a male patient younger than 18 who had a stem cell transplant for acute lymphoblastic leukemia, so the T cells may come from the graft donor.

The chain joins TRBV4-2 to TRBJ2-7; D is perhaps TRBD1 or TRBD2 (5 bases each). Germline V lookup: CDR1 LGHNA, CDR2 YNFKEQ. The CDR3 is 13 residues long. V was trimmed by 0 bases and J by 5 bases, leaving 8 bases between them. In nucleotides, the CDR3 is TGTGCCAGCAGCCAAGATTGGGGGAACGAGCAGTACTTC. Protein sequence: CASSQDWGNEQYF.

V and J are TRBV20-1 and TRBJ2-7; maybe TRBD1 (6 bases). CDR1 and CDR2 from the germline V gene are DFQATT and SNEGSKA (reference sequence). The V end lost 4 bases, the J end lost 6 bases, and 19 bases lay between the germline ends. There are 14 residues in the CDR3. The CDR3 is CSATLGALGSEQYF. DNA of the CDR3: TGCAGTGCTACTCTGGGGGCCCTCGGAAGCGAGCAGTACTTC.

The sample holds a few counts of this clonotype. The chain recombines TRBV7-8 with TRBJ2-3; D uncertain. Germline CDR1 and CDR2: SGHVS and FQNEAQ. The CDR3 has 13 amino acids. The V end was cut by 1 base, the J end by 5 bases, with 7 bases between. CDR3 nucleotides: TGTGCCAGCAGCTTAGAAAGGATAGATACGCAGTATTTT. Translation: CASSLERIDTQYF.

The chain carries TRBV4-1 and TRBJ1-1, with 7 positions matching TRBD1. Germline CDR1 MGHRA, CDR2 YSYEKL. Unmatched junction bases numbered 5, after V lost 4 bases and J lost 0 bases. This CDR3 comprises 15 residues. In DNA form, the CDR3 reads TGCGCCAGCAGCCTTAAGGGACAGCTGAACACTGAAGCTTTCTTT. Translation gives CASSLKGQLNTEAFF.

This rearrangement joins TRBV5-1 to TRBJ2-3; 12 nucleotides align to TRBD2. V was pared by 4 bases and J by 4 bases, with 7 bases of the junction left unmatched. Germline V gene data show CDR1 as SGHRS and CDR2 as YFSETQ. The CDR3 runs to 16 residues. The CDR3 DNA reads TGCGCCAGCAGCGGACTGACTAGCGGGAGTGCAGATACGCAGTATTTT. It yields the protein CASSGLTSGSADTQYF.

V is TRBV18 and J is TRBJ2-7; either TRBD1 or TRBD2 may fit D (5 bases each). The germline V and J ends were trimmed by 4 bases and 3 bases, with 13 bases remaining between them. Germline values: CDR1 KGHSH, CDR2 LQKENI. This CDR3 spans 14 amino acids. The CDR3 sequence: CASSLGTAGYEQYF. The CDR3 DNA follows: TGTGCCAGCTCACTCGGGACGGCGGGCTACGAGCAGTACTTC.

The table lists this clonotype with a few counts. This chain uses TRBV4-1 with TRBJ1-1; no clear D gene. This CDR3 contains 16 residues. Trimming left V 2 bases short and J 8 bases short, with 21 bases between. In germline, CDR1 is MGHRA, CDR2 YSYEKL. CDR3 sequence reads: CASSQTVVGPVTEAFF. The CDR3 region has the DNA TGCGCCAGCAGCCAAACGGTCGTGGGTCCAGTCACCGAAGCTTTCTTT.

The chain joins TRBV5-6 to TRBJ2-1, with 7 bases fitting TRBD1. Germline loops: CDR1 SGHDT, CDR2 YYEEEE. This CDR3 has 15 amino acids. J was trimmed by 6 bases and V by 1 base; bases with no gene match: 7. CDR3 bases: TGTGCCAGCAGCTTGCTTACAGGGGCCCGCAATGAGCAGTTCTTC. Its protein is CASSLLTGARNEQFF.

This rearrangement joins TRBV12-5 to TRBJ2-1; 9 bases fit TRBD1. The CDR3 is 16 residues long. The ends lost 1 base at V and 6 bases at J; junction bases unmatched: 7. CDR1 is LGHNT, CDR2 FRNRAP, per germline. The CDR3 bases are TGTGCTAGTGGTTTGGCTACAGGGGGCGTCCTCAATGAGCAGTTCTTC. Its protein product is CASGLATGGVLNEQFF.

The chain joins TRBV11-2 to TRBJ2-6, with 7 bases matching TRBD1. Looked up from germline, CDR1 is SGHAT and CDR2 is FQNNGV. Unmatched junction bases numbered 10, after V lost 5 bases and J lost 0 bases. This CDR3 has 18 amino acids. The CDR3 is CASSQVGTASSGANVLTF. CDR3 sequence (DNA): TGTGCCAGCAGCCAAGTAGGGACAGCGAGCTCTGGGGCCAACGTCCTGACTTTC. The full variable domain, with the rest looked up from reference TRBV11-2 and TRBJ2-6, is EAGVAQSPRYKIIEKRQSVAFWCNPISGHATLYWYQQILGQGPKLLIQFQNNGVVDDSQLPKDRFSAERLKGVDSTLKIQPAKLEDSAVYLCASSQVGTASSGANVLTFGAGSRLTVL.

The rearrangement joins TRBV7-8 to TRBJ1-1; 8 bases agree with TRBD1. V lost 0 bases to trimming and J lost 3 bases; unmatched junction nucleotides: 6. The CDR3 has 16 amino acids. CDR1 is SGHVS and CDR2 is FQNEAQ in the germline V gene. This CDR3 reads CASSLARQGTDTEAFF. The CDR3 coding sequence is TGTGCCAGCAGCTTAGCAAGACAGGGGACCGACACTGAAGCTTTCTTT.

This clonotype was recorded many times. The rearrangement uses TRBV7-9 and TRBJ2-1, with 14 bases that match TRBD2. CDR1 and CDR2 from the germline V gene are SEHNR and FQNEAQ (reference sequence). Trimming cost V 2 bases and J 5 bases; bases outside gene matches: 5. The CDR3 is 17 amino acids. CDR3: CASSLSGLAGGNNEQFF. The DNA of the CDR3 is TGTGCCAGCAGCTTATCCGGACTAGCGGGAGGCAACAATGAGCAGTTCTTC.

This clonotype came up a few times. The V gene is TRBV10-3, the J gene TRBJ2-1; 7 bases fit TRBD2. The CDR3 has 16 residues. V lost 2 bases, J lost 0 bases, and 4 bases stayed unmatched. Germline assignment: CDR1 ENHRY and CDR2 SYGVKD. The CDR3 bases are TGTGCCATCAGTGAGACTAGCGTTGACTCCTACAATGAGCAGTTCTTC. Protein product: CAISETSVDSYNEQFF.

This clonotype has just a few counts. The chain joins TRBV29-1 to TRBJ2-6, with TRBD2 identical over 8 bases. This CDR3 is 15 amino acids long. After removal of 5 bases from V and 1 base from J, the junction contained 4 bases not matched to a gene. Germline V lookup: CDR1 SQVTM, CDR2 ANQGSEA. The CDR3 here is CSVTGGRSGANVLTF. The CDR3 DNA follows: TGCAGCGTTACTGGCGGGAGGTCTGGGGCCAACGTCCTGACTTTC.

The rearrangement joins TRBV7-3 to TRBJ2-3, with unresolved D. Trimming shortened V by 2 bases and J by 11 bases, and 20 bases separated the two germline ends. Germline CDR1 is SGHTA and CDR2 is FQGTGA. This CDR3 has 15 amino acids. The CDR3 spells CASSLLAPSESRQYF. CDR3 in DNA: TGTGCCAGCAGCTTATTAGCACCCTCCGAGTCACGGCAGTATTTT.

The chain carries TRBV30 and TRBJ2-5, with TRBD1 identical over 7 bases. Trimming at V came to 2 bases and at J to 5 bases, leaving 8 bases not matched to a gene. This CDR3 region has 14 residues. Germline-derived CDR1 and CDR2 are GTSNPN and SVGIG (reference sequence). Here the CDR3 reads CAWSKDRVGETQYF. CDR3 bases: TGTGCCTGGAGTAAAGACAGGGTAGGGGAGACCCAGTACTTC.

This rearrangement joins TRBV5-1 to TRBJ1-3, with a tentative D call TRBD1 (5 bases). Deletions cut 4 bases from V and 2 bases from J, with 22 bases between. Germline V gene lookup returns CDR1 SGHRS and CDR2 YFSETQ. This CDR3 comprises 18 residues. In DNA form, the CDR3 reads TGCGCCAGCAGCCCTACCTTTTCGGGGGTGCGAGCTGGAAACACCATATATTTT. Protein sequence: CASSPTFSGVRAGNTIYF.

This clonotype was seen only once. The V gene is TRBV4-1, the J gene TRBJ2-7; D is possibly TRBD2 (6 bases). V was trimmed by 3 bases and J by 6 bases, leaving 12 bases between them. The germline CDR1 and CDR2 sequences are MGHRA and YSYEKL. The CDR3 extends over 13 amino acids. The CDR3 nucleotides read TGCGCCAGCAGCCATACCGGGACTCCCGAGCAGTACTTC. This gives the protein CASSHTGTPEQYF.

The genes are TRBV7-2 and TRBJ2-5; a possible D gene is TRBD2 (5 bases). Germline loops: CDR1 SGHTA, CDR2 FQGNSA. The V end was cut by 0 bases, the J end by 1 base, with 15 bases between. This CDR3 comprises 17 residues. The DNA of the CDR3 is TGTGCCAGCAGCTTAGCGCCCCCCCAGCGGCCCCAAGAGACCCAGTACTTC. Amino acids: CASSLAPPQRPQETQYF.

In its sample, this clonotype was seen a few times. The CDR3, as DNA: TGTGCCAGCAGCTTATTTGCGGGAGGACCCTACAATGAGCAGTTCTTC. This translates into CASSLFAGGPYNEQFF. The chain employs TRBV7-3 and TRBJ2-1, with 8 bases that match TRBD2. Germline-derived CDR1 and CDR2 are SGHTA and FQGTGA. V was clipped by 2 bases and J by 2 bases; unmatched bases: 5. This CDR3 is 16 amino acids long. The full variable domain, rest sourced from reference TRBV7-3 and TRBJ2-1, is GAGVSQTPSNKVTEKGKYVELRCDPISGHTALYWYRQSLGQGPEFLIYFQGTGAADDSGLPNDRFFAVRPEGSVSTLKIQRTERGDSAVYLCASSLFAGGPYNEQFFGPGTRLTVL.

This chain uses TRBV5-1 with TRBJ2-1, with D tentatively TRBD2 (6 bases). CDR1 SGHRS and CDR2 YFSETQ come from the germline V gene. The CDR3 extends over 16 amino acids. Trimming shortened V by 2 bases and J by 4 bases, and 16 bases separated the two germline ends. CDR3 protein: CASSLLFSGPYNEQFF. The CDR3 nucleotides read TGCGCCAGCAGCTTACTCTTTAGCGGACCATACAATGAGCAGTTCTTC.

This clonotype was seen more than once but under ten times. The chain has TRBV29-1 and TRBJ2-7, with 14 nucleotides matching TRBD2. The CDR3 extends over 13 amino acids. The V and J ends lost 6 bases and 10 bases, in that order; junction bases with no gene match: 8. CDR1 and CDR2 (germline): SQVTM, ANQGSEA. CDR3 in amino acids: CSVLPGLAGEQYF. CDR3 in DNA: TGCAGCGTCCTACCGGGACTAGCGGGAGAACAGTACTTC.

As concerns this clonotype: A read error may produce the germline difference seen at one junction end. V is TRBV20-1 and J is TRBJ2-7; 10 bases are shared with TRBD1. Germline CDR1 is DFQATT and CDR2 is SNEGSKA (reference sequence). This CDR3 region has 17 residues. CDR3 residues: CSARGRTGGRRSLRQYF. As DNA, the CDR3 is TGCAGTGCCAGAGGCAGGACAGGGGGGAGAAGAAGTCTTAGGCAGTACTTC.

This clonotype was detected a few times. The chain combines TRBV5-1 with TRBJ1-2, with 9 bases matching TRBD1. V dropped 0 bases and J dropped 7; count of bases not matched to a gene: 7. In germline, CDR1 is SGHRS, CDR2 YFSETQ. The CDR3 sequence is 15 residues long. This CDR3 is CASSLVEDRGSGYTF. The CDR3 bases are TGCGCCAGCAGCTTGGTAGAGGACAGGGGAAGTGGCTACACCTTC.

This clonotype was detected only a few times. The V and J genes are TRBV7-2 and TRBJ2-7, with D possibly matching TRBD1 (6 bases). Per germline, CDR1 SGHTA and CDR2 FQGNSA. The V end was cut by 1 base, the J end by 2 bases, with 12 bases between. The CDR3 totals 15 residues. The CDR3 here is CASSLVVQGTYEQYF. The DNA of the CDR3 is TGTGCCAGCAGCTTAGTGGTGCAGGGGACCTACGAGCAGTACTTC.

In this sample, this clonotype turned up a few times. The V gene is TRBV9, the J gene TRBJ1-1, with unresolved D. Germline CDR1 and CDR2: SGDLS and YYNGEE. V shed 2 bases and J shed 1 base, with 6 bases lying between them. The CDR3 runs to 13 residues. This CDR3 reads CASSVAGNTEAFF. CDR3 nucleotide sequence: TGTGCCAGCAGCGTGGCCGGGAACACTGAAGCTTTCTTT.

The chain employs TRBV7-2 and TRBJ2-2; TRBD1 aligns across 8 bases. Germline V gene lookup returns CDR1 SGHTA and CDR2 FQGNSA. The CDR3 sequence is 17 residues long. Trimming at V came to 0 bases and at J to 5 bases, leaving 8 bases not matched to a gene. CDR3 sequence (DNA): TGTGCCAGCAGCTTAGCCGGGCAGGGGGCGCGAACCGGGGAGCTGTTTTTT. Its protein is CASSLAGQGARTGELFF. Based on the CDR3 plus reference TRBV7-2 and TRBJ2-2, the full variable domain is GAGVSQSPSNKVTEKGKDVELRCDPISGHTALYWYRQSLGQGLEFLIYFQGNSAPDKSGLPSDRFSAERTGGSVSTLTIQRTQQEDSAVYLCASSLAGQGARTGELFFGEGSRLTVL.